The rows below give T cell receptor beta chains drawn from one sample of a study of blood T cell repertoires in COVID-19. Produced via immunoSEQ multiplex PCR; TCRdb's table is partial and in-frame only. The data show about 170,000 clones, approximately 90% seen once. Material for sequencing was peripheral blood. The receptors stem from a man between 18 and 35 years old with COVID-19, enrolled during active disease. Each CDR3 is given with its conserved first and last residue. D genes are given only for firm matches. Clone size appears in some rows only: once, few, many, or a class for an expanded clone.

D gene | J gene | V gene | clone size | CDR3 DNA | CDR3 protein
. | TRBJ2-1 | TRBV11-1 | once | TGTGCCAGCAGCTTTCGGTCCTACAATGAGCAGTTCTTC | CASSFRSYNEQFF
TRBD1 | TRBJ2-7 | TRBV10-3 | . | TGTGCCATCAGGGTGACAGGGAACGAGCAGTACTTC | CAIRVTGNEQYF
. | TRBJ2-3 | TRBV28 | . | TGTGCCAGCAGTTTTTCGGACTCCCCCCGGGATACGCAGTATTTT | CASSFSDSPRDTQYF
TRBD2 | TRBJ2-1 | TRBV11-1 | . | TGTGCCAGCAGCCCAAGACTAGCGGACTACAATGAGCAGTTCTTC | CASSPRLADYNEQFF
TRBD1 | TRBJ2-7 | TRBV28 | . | TGTGCCAGCAGTCCGGGACAGCCCTACGAGCAGTACTTC | CASSPGQPYEQYF
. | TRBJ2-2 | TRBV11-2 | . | TGTGCCAGCGGCAAGGCGGGGCAAGGCGGGGAGCTGTTTTTT | CASGKAGQGGELFF
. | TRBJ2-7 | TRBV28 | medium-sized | TGTGCCAGCAGTCCCAGGCGGGCGGGGATCTACGAGCAGTACTTC | CASSPRRAGIYEQYF
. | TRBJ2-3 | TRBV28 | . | TGTGCCAGCAGTCACCACGGGAGGGGGCTTGATACGCAGTATTTT | CASSHHGRGLDTQYF
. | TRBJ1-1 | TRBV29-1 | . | TGCAGCGTTGAATTGGCAGCAGGAAACACTGAAGCTTTCTTT | CSVELAAGNTEAFF
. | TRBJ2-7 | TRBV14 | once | TGTGCCAGCAGCCGGACAGTCTCCTACGAGCAGTACTTC | CASSRTVSYEQYF
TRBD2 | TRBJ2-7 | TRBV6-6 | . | TGTGCCAGCAGACCTGAGCGGGAGGTCCACGAGCAGTACTTC | CASRPEREVHEQYF
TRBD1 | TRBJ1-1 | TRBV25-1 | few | TGTGCCAGCAGTGCCCCATTGACAGGGCCGAACACTGAAGCTTTCTTT | CASSAPLTGPNTEAFF
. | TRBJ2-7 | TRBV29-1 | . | TGCAGCGCCGGGGACACCTCCTACGAGCAGTACTTC | CSAGDTSYEQYF
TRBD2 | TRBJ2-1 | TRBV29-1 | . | TGCAGCGTTGAAGGCCACACTAGCGGGAGCTACAATGAGCAGTTCTTC | CSVEGHTSGSYNEQFF
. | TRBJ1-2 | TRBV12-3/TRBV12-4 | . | TGTGCCAGCAGACGGAGAGAGACCTATGGCTACACCTTC | CASRRRETYGYTF
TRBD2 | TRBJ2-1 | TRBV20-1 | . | TGCAGTGCTAGTAGGGACTACAACAATGAGCAGTTCTTC | CSASRDYNNEQFF
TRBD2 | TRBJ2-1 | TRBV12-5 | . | TGTGCTAGTGGTCCCCGGACTAGCGGCGAGCAGTTCTTC | CASGPRTSGEQFF
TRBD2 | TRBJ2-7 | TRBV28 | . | TGTGCCAGCAGGGTGGGGGGGACTAGCGGGAGAAACGAGCAGTACTTC | CASRVGGTSGRNEQYF
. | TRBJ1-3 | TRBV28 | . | TGTGCCAGCAGCCCTCCAGGGCCCGGAAACACCATATATTTT | CASSPPGPGNTIYF
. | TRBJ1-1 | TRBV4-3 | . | TGCGCCAGCAGCCAAGATCCACAGGGCTGGACTGAAGCTTTCTTT | CASSQDPQGWTEAFF
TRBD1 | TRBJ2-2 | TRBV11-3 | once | TGTGCCAGCAGCTTAGGCCCGGGACAGGGGGCCGGGGAGCTGTTTTTT | CASSLGPGQGAGELFF
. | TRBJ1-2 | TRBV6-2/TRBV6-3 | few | TGTGCCAGCAGCAGCCAGAGGGAAGGACTATATGGCTACACCTTC | CASSSQREGLYGYTF
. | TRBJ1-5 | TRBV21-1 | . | TGTGCCGGAGAGGACAGATGGGGTAATAGCAATCAGCCCCAGCATTTT | CAGEDRWGNSNQPQHF
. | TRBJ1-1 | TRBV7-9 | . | TGTGCCAGCAGCTTAGCGCTCGGGGAGGCTGCTTTCTTT | CASSLALGEAAFF
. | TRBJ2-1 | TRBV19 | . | TGTGCCAGTAGTATCTATTACGGAGGCAATGAGCAGTTCTTC | CASSIYYGGNEQFF
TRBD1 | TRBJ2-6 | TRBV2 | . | TGTGCCAGCAGTCGGGACAGGCTCTCTGGGGCCAACGTCCTGACTTTC | CASSRDRLSGANVLTF
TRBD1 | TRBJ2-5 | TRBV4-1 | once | TGCGCCAGCAGCGTACGGCGACAGGGGAAGGGAGAGACCCAGTACTTC | CASSVRRQGKGETQYF
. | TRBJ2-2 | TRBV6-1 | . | TGTGCCAGCAGTGAAAAAAAGGTCCGGGTTTCGAACACCGGGGAGCTGTTTTTT | CASSEKKVRVSNTGELFF
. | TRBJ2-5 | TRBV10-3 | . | TGTGCCATCAGTCCTAGGACAGACGGGGAGGAGACCCAGTACTTC | CAISPRTDGEETQYF
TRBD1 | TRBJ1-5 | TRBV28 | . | TGTGCCAGCAGTTTGTGGACAGGGGTTAGCAATCAGCCCCAGCATTTT | CASSLWTGVSNQPQHF
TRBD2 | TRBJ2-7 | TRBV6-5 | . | TGTGCCAGCATTGCTATCGGACTAGCGGGTGGCGAGCAGTACTTC | CASIAIGLAGGEQYF
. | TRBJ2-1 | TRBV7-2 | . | TGTGCCAGCAGCCCTCCCTTAGAGTACAATGAGCAGTTCTTC | CASSPPLEYNEQFF
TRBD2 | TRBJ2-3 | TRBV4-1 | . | TGCGCCAGCAGCCAAGAAACAAGCGGGAGAAGCACAGATACGCAGTATTTT | CASSQETSGRSTDTQYF
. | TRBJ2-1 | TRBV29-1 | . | TGCAGCGTTGATGGAGGAAGCTCCTACAATGAGCAGTTCTTC | CSVDGGSSYNEQFF
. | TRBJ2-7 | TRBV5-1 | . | TGCGCCAGCAGCTTGGCCGGGGTTACCTACGAGCAGTACTTC | CASSLAGVTYEQYF
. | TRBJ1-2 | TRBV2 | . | TGTGCCAGCAGGGACCGCCAGGGGTCGGACTATGGCTACACCTTC | CASRDRQGSDYGYTF
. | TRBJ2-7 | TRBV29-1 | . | TGCAGCGGCGGGACCCCTCCTCACGAGCAGTACTTC | CSGGTPPHEQYF
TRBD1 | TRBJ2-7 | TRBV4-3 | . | TGCGCCAGCAGCCCAAGACAGGGCCCCTACGAGCAGTACTTC | CASSPRQGPYEQYF
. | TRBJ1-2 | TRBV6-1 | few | TGTGCCAGCAGTGAAGCCGGGAAGAACTATGGCTACACCTTC | CASSEAGKNYGYTF
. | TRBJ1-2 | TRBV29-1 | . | TGCAGCGTTGAAGAGGTAGATGGCTACACCTTC | CSVEEVDGYTF